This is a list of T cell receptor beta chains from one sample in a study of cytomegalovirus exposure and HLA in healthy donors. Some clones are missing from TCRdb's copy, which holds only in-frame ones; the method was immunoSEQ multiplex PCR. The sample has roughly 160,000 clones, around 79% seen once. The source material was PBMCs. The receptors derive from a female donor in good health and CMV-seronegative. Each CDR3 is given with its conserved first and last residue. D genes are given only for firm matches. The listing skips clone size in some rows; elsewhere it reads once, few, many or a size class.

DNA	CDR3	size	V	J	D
TGTGCCAGCAGCGTTACAGGGGCCGGGGCCAACGTCCTGACTTTC	CASSVTGAGANVLTF	NA	TRBV2	TRBJ2-6	TRBD1
TGCGCCAGCAGCCACCCTCGCGGGGGTACTAGCACAGATACGCAGTATTTT	CASSHPRGGTSTDTQYF	once	TRBV4-1	TRBJ2-3	TRBD2
TGTGCCAGCAGCTTGGCCGGACTAGCGGGGACCAGCTCCTACGAGCAGTACTTC	CASSLAGLAGTSSYEQYF	NA	TRBV5-5	TRBJ2-7	TRBD2
TGTGCCAGCAGCTATGGGACTAGCGGGGCGACCCAGTACTTC	CASSYGTSGATQYF	NA	TRBV11-1	TRBJ2-5	TRBD2
TGTGCCAGCAGTGGCACTAGCGGGGGGATCACAGATACGCAGTATTTT	CASSGTSGGITDTQYF	NA	TRBV6-1	TRBJ2-3	TRBD2
TGTGCCAGTAGTTTTGGGGCCGGAAACACCATATATTTT	CASSFGAGNTIYF	once	TRBV19	TRBJ1-3	NA
TGCAGCGTTGAGGGACTAGCGGGTAACGAGCAGTACTTC	CSVEGLAGNEQYF	once	TRBV29-1	TRBJ2-7	TRBD2
TGTGCCAGCAGCTCAGGACGGGAATACACTGAAGCTTTCTTT	CASSSGREYTEAFF	few	TRBV5-4	TRBJ1-1	NA
TGTGCCAGCGCGCCGAGTGGTACCTACGAGCAGTACTTC	CASAPSGTYEQYF	NA	TRBV2	TRBJ2-7	NA
TGTGCCAGCAGTCATATCCGCCGGGACATCGTCTACTATGGCTACACCTTC	CASSHIRRDIVYYGYTF	NA	TRBV28	TRBJ1-2	NA
TGTGCCAGCAGCCCTCTGGCGGGGGTGGCAGATACGCAGTATTTT	CASSPLAGVADTQYF	NA	TRBV7-2	TRBJ2-3	TRBD2
TGTGCCAGTAGTGGCCCCTCCCGGGGGGTTTTT	CASSGPSRGVF	few	TRBV19	TRBJ2-3	TRBD2
TGTGCCAGTAGCCTCCGTCCCTTCGAAGCTAGTGGAGACACCATATATTTT	CASSLRPFEASGDTIYF	NA	TRBV19	TRBJ1-3	NA
TGCGCCAGCAGCACCGTCGGACAGGGGGAGAGCTCCTACGAGCAGTACTTC	CASSTVGQGESSYEQYF	NA	TRBV5-1	TRBJ2-7	TRBD1
TGCGCCAGCAGCCCAACCGCCTCGGGGAGGGAGACCCAGTACTTC	CASSPTASGRETQYF	NA	TRBV5-1	TRBJ2-5	NA
TGCGCCAGCAGCCTGACTAGCGGGGGGTTCGACATTCAGTACTTC	CASSLTSGGFDIQYF	NA	TRBV4-3	TRBJ2-4	TRBD2
TGTGCCAGCAGCGTAGCTTCAGGAGCCAAAAACATTCAGTACTTC	CASSVASGAKNIQYF	NA	TRBV9	TRBJ2-4	NA
TGTGCCAGCAGTACCAGGGGGCGCAGGAATGAGCAGTTCTTC	CASSTRGRRNEQFF	once	TRBV6-5	TRBJ2-1	TRBD1
TGTGCCAGCAGCATACAACTAGTTCCCCCCTACAATGAGCAGTTCTTC	CASSIQLVPPYNEQFF	NA	TRBV11-2	TRBJ2-1	NA
TGCGCCAGCAGCTTGGGGATAGGGCTAGCGATGACAGATACGCAGTATTTT	CASSLGIGLAMTDTQYF	NA	TRBV5-1	TRBJ2-3	NA
TGTGCCAGCAGCTTAGAACAGGGCTCTGGAAACACCATATATTTT	CASSLEQGSGNTIYF	NA	TRBV7-6	TRBJ1-3	NA
TGTGCCAGCAGTCGACTAGGGGGCTGGGATGAGCAGTTCTTC	CASSRLGGWDEQFF	once	TRBV27	TRBJ2-1	NA